This entry describes one TCR beta chain. The data belong to a study of blood T cell repertoires in COVID-19. Source study methods: It was from reference gene primer amplification that nucleated cell counts were estimated. Libraries were prepared by immunoSEQ multiplex PCR; TCRdb keeps only in-frame clonotypes and omits some of them. V and J calls and clone size are copied from that table; D and trimming were computed from the DNA. The sample has approximately 250,000 clones, approximately 86% seen once. The germline CDR1 and CDR2 sequences are MNHEY and SVGAGI. Deletions cut 7 bases from V and 7 bases from J, with 14 bases between. The CDR3 covers 13 residues.

The sequenced sample was peripheral blood. This chain uses TRBV6-5 with TRBJ1-5; D gene uncertain. This clonotype was sampled from a woman between 55 and 75 years old who had recovered from COVID-19. This CDR3 is CASTLKYGQPQHF. CDR3 nucleotide sequence: TGTGCCAGCACCCTTAAATACGGGCAGCCCCAGCATTTT.